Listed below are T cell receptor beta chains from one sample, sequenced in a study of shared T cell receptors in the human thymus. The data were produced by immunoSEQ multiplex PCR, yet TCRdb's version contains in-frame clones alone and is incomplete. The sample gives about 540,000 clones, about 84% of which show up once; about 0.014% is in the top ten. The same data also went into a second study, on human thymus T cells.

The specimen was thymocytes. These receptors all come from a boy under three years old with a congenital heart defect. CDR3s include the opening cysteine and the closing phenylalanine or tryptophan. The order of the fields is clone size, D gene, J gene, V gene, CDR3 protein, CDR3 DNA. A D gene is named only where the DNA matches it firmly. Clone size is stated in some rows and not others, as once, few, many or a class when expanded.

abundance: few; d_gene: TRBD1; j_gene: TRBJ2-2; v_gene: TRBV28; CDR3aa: CASRRTGGGGELFF; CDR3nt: TGTGCCAGCAGACGTACAGGGGGCGGCGGGGAGCTGTTTTTT
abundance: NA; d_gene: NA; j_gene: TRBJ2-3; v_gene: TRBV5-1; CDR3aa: CASSLEIRGTDTQYF; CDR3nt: TGCGCCAGCAGCTTGGAGATCAGGGGCACAGATACGCAGTATTTT
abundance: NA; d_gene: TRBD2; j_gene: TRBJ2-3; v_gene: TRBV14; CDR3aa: CASSQDWSGRANGTDTQYF; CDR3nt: TGTGCCAGCAGCCAAGATTGGAGCGGGAGGGCCAATGGAACAGATACGCAGTATTTT
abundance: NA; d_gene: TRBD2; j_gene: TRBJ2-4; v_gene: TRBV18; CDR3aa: CASSTQSGGGKNIQYF; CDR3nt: TGTGCCAGCTCAACCCAATCGGGGGGTGGCAAAAACATTCAGTACTTC
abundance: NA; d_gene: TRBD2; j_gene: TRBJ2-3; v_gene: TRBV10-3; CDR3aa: CAISEKRGRSGDTQYF; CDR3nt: TGTGCCATCAGTGAGAAGCGCGGGAGGTCGGGAGATACGCAGTATTTT
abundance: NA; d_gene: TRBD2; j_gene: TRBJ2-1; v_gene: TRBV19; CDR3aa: CASSTPGRGNEQFF; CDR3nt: TGTGCCAGTAGCACCCCGGGGAGGGGCAATGAGCAGTTCTTC
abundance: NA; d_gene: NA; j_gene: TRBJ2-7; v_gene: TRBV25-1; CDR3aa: CASSDEGFRAHVKNEQYF; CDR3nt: TGTGCCAGCAGTGATGAGGGTTTTAGAGCTCATGTGAAGAACGAGCAGTACTTC
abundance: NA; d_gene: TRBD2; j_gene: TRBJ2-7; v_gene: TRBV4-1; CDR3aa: CASSQDNRREAYEQYF; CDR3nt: TGCGCCAGCAGCCAAGATAACCGGCGGGAGGCTTACGAGCAGTACTTC
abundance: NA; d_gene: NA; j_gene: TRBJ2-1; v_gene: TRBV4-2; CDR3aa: CASSRTVALDEQFF; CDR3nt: TGTGCCAGCAGCAGAACAGTGGCACTCGATGAGCAGTTCTTC
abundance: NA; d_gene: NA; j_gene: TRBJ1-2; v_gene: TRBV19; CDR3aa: CASRKAGDYGYTF; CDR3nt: TGTGCCAGTCGAAAGGCAGGGGACTATGGCTACACCTTC
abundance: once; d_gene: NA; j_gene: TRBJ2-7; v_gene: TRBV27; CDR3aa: CASSSRDTPAPYEQYF; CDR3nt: TGTGCCAGCAGTTCTAGGGACACGCCAGCTCCCTACGAGCAGTACTTC
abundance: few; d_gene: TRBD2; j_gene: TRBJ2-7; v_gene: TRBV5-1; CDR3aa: CASSRRGGGTSDYEQYF; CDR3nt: TGCGCCAGCAGCCGCAGGGGAGGGGGGACTAGCGACTACGAGCAGTACTTC
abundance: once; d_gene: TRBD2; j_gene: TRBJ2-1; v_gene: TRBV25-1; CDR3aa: CASMRTSSYNEQFF; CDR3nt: TGTGCCAGCATGAGGACTAGCTCCTACAATGAGCAGTTCTTC
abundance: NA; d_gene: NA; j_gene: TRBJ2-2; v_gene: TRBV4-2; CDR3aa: CASSHPPGHSNTGELFF; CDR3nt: TGTGCCAGCAGCCACCCCCCGGGACACTCGAACACCGGGGAGCTGTTTTTT
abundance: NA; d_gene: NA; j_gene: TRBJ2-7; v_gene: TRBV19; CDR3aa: CASTIGWQGPSSSYEQYF; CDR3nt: TGTGCCAGTACTATCGGGTGGCAGGGGCCCTCCTCCTCCTACGAGCAGTACTTC
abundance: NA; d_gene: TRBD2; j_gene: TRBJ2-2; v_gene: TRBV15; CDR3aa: CATSSVGGGGTGELFF; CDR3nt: TGTGCCACCAGCAGTGTCGGCGGGGGGGGGACCGGGGAGCTGTTTTTT
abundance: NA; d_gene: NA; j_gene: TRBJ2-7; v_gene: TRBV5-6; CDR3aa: CASSLGQWVLYEQYF; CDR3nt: TGTGCCAGCAGCTTGGGACAGTGGGTACTCTACGAGCAGTACTTC
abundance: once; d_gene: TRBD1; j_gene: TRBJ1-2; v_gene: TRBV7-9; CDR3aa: CASSLGTGRGLILYGYTF; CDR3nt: TGTGCCAGCAGTTTAGGGACAGGGAGGGGACTGATTCTCTATGGCTACACCTTC
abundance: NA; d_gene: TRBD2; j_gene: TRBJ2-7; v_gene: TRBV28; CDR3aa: CASSLHGTSGRSSYEQYF; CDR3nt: TGTGCCAGCAGTTTACACGGGACTAGCGGGAGGAGCTCCTACGAGCAGTACTTC
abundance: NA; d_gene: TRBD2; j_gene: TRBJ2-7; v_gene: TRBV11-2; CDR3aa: CASSSRGTSGSGEQYF; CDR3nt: TGTGCCAGCAGCTCCCGCGGGACTAGCGGGAGCGGCGAGCAGTACTTC
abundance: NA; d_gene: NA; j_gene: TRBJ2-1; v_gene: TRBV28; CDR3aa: CASSFWDRVASSGVLPLEDEQFF; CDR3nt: TGTGCCAGCAGTTTCTGGGACAGGGTTGCCTCTAGCGGGGTACTGCCCCTCGAGGATGAGCAGTTCTTC
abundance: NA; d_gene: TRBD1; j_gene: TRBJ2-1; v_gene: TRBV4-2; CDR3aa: CASSLSHGQGADNEQFF; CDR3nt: TGTGCCAGCAGCCTCTCCCACGGACAGGGGGCGGACAATGAGCAGTTCTTC
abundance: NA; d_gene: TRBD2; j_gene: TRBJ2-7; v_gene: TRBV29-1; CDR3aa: CSVEDGTSGDYYEQYF; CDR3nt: TGCAGCGTTGAAGACGGGACTAGCGGGGACTACTACGAGCAGTACTTC
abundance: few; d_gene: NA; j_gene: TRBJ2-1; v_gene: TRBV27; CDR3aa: CASSLGDSSGVSSYNEQFF; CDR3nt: TGTGCCAGCAGCCTAGGGGACTCCAGCGGAGTCAGCTCCTACAATGAGCAGTTCTTC
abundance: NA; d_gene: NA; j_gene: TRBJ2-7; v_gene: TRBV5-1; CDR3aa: CASSLLQGKRSSYEQYF; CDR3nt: TGCGCCAGCAGCTTGTTACAGGGCAAGAGGAGCTCCTACGAGCAGTACTTC
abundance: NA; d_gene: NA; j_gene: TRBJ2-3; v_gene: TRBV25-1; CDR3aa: CASSELGKGDTQYF; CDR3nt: TGTGCCAGCAGTGAATTGGGGAAGGGGGATACGCAGTATTTT
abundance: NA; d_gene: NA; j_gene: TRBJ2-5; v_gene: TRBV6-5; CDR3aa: CASSPTEYQETQYF; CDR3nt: TGTGCCAGCAGCCCAACAGAGTACCAAGAGACCCAGTACTTC
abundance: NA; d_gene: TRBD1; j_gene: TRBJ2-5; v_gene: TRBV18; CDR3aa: CASSPPKTGQGQETQYF; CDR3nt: TGTGCCAGCTCACCACCTAAGACAGGGCAGGGGCAAGAGACCCAGTACTTC